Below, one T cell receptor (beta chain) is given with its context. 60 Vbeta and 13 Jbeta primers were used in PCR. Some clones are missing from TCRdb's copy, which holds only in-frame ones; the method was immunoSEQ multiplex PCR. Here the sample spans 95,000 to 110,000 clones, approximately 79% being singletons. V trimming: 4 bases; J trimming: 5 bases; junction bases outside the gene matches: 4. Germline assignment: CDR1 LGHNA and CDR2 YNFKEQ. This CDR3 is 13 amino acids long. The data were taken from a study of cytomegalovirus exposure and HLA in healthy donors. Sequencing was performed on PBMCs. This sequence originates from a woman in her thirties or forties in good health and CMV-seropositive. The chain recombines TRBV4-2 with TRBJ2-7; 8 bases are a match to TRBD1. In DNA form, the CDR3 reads TGTGCCAGCAGCCGCGACAGGGGCCACGAGCAGTACTTC. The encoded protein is CASSRDRGHEQYF.